This passage covers 22 T cell receptor beta chains from one sample sequenced in a study of T cell responses to AZD1222 COVID-19 vaccine. Profiling relied on immunoSEQ multiplex PCR, and the TCRdb table lists in-frame clones only, not all of them. The sample consists of about 99,000 clones, around 91% of them appearing once. Sequenced material: peripheral blood, taken on day 0 of AZD1222 vaccination. All receptors derive from an adult in good health.

The V and J genes are TRBV7-9 and TRBJ2-3; 7 nucleotides line up with TRBD2. CDR1 and CDR2 (germline): SEHNR, FQNEAQ (reference sequence). This CDR3 spans 14 amino acids. V lost 4 bases and J lost 3; bases outside the gene matches: 4. The CDR3 region is CASSSWTRTDTQYF. CDR3 bases: TGTGCCAGCAGCTCCTGGACTAGAACAGATACGCAGTATTTT. Complete variable domain (other parts from reference TRBV7-9 and TRBJ2-3): DTGVSQNPRHKITKRGQNVTFRCDPISEHNRLYWYRQTLGQGPEFLTYFQNEAQLEKSRLLSDRFSAERPKGSFSTLEIQRTEQGDSAMYLCASSSWTRTDTQYFGPGTRLTVL.

The chain employs TRBV3-1 (or the pseudogene TRBV3-2) and TRBJ2-7; 7 nucleotides match TRBD2. Germline-derived CDR1 and CDR2 are LGHDT and YNNKEL (reference sequence). With V trimmed by 1 base and J by 4 bases, 7 bases remained unmatched. The CDR3 length is 15 residues. The CDR3 here is CASSQVGGGKYEQYF. Written as DNA, the CDR3 is TGTGCCAGCAGCCAAGTCGGGGGAGGGAAATACGAGCAGTACTTC.

This sequence joins TRBV28 and TRBJ1-2; D is possibly TRBD1 (6 bases). The CDR3 covers 15 residues. The germline CDR1 and CDR2 sequences are MDHEN and SYDVKM. V lost 6 bases and J 2 bases, leaving 16 bases between the germline ends. The CDR3 is CASSQVGAGNYGYTF. The CDR3, as DNA: TGTGCCAGCAGCCAAGTGGGGGCAGGGAACTATGGCTACACCTTC.

Only one count was recorded for this clone. J is TRBJ2-7 and V is TRBV3-1 (or the pseudogene TRBV3-2); TRBD1 is a possible D gene (6 bases). V was cut by 4 bases and J by 4 bases, with 17 bases left in between. There are 15 residues in the CDR3. In germline, CDR1 is LGHDT, CDR2 YNNKEL (reference sequence). CDR3 coding DNA: TGTGCCAGCAGCCCAAACCTACAGGGTTGGTACGAGCAGTACTTC. Amino acids: CASSPNLQGWYEQYF.

This clone appeared a single time. The V call is TRBV6-4, the J call TRBJ1-5; 8 bases line up with TRBD1. Germline loops: CDR1 MRHNA, CDR2 SNTAGT. The CDR3 extends over 14 amino acids. The V segment lost 6 bases and the J segment 9 bases; nucleotides outside the gene matches: 10. Written as DNA, the CDR3 is TGTGCCAGCAGAGAATCCGGACAGGGAATGCCCCAGCATTTT. Protein sequence: CASRESGQGMPQHF.

The J gene is TRBJ1-6, the V gene TRBV6-5, with no clear D. Per the germline V gene, CDR1 is MNHEY and CDR2 is SVGAGI. V was clipped by 6 bases and J by 10 bases, with 13 bases between them. The CDR3 runs to 13 residues. The CDR3 region is CASRPSARSPLHF. CDR3 sequence (DNA): TGTGCCAGCAGACCATCCGCGCGGTCACCCCTCCACTTT.

The V call is TRBV11-3, the J call TRBJ1-1, with D perhaps TRBD1 (5 bases). V lost 5 bases to trimming and J lost 1 base, with 23 bases between them. This CDR3 contains 18 residues. Germline CDR1 SGHNT, CDR2 YENEEA. The CDR3 loop reads CASSPQGRTEGSNTEAFF. CDR3 sequence (DNA): TGTGCCAGCAGCCCCCAGGGAAGAACAGAGGGTTCGAACACTGAAGCTTTCTTT.

The chain uses TRBV11-2 and TRBJ1-3, with D unresolved. Germline V gene lookup returns CDR1 SGHAT and CDR2 FQNNGV. The V and J ends lost 0 bases and 3 bases respectively, with 6 bases between them. CDR3 length: 14 amino acids. The CDR3 sequence is CASSLEGYGNTIYF. As DNA, the CDR3 is TGTGCCAGCAGCTTAGAAGGTTATGGAAACACCATATATTTT.

DNA for the CDR3: TGTGCCAGCAGTCGGGGGGCAACTAATGAAAAACTGTTTTTT. It specifies CASSRGATNEKLFF. The chain couples TRBV6-5 to TRBJ1-4, with a possible D match to TRBD1 (5 bases). The germline V gene has CDR1 MNHEY and CDR2 SVGAGI. The germline V and J ends were trimmed by 5 bases and 0 bases, with 7 bases remaining between them. The CDR3 is made up of 14 amino acids.

The J gene is TRBJ2-2, the V gene TRBV12-3 or TRBV12-4; D gene unclear. This CDR3 has 13 residues. Between the trimmed V and J ends, which lost 1 base and 10 bases, there was a span of 10 bases. In nucleotides, the CDR3 is TGTGCCAGCAGTTTAGGACATACCCAGGAGCTGTTTTTT. Its translation: CASSLGHTQELFF.

Comment on this clone: Other DNA sequences of this sample code for an identical CDR3. The rearrangement links TRBV6-2 or TRBV6-3 to TRBJ2-7; D possibly corresponds to TRBD1 (6 bases). The V end was cut by 3 bases, the J end by 3 bases, with 9 bases between. Germline CDR1 and CDR2: MNHEY and SVGEGT. This CDR3 has 13 amino acids. For the CDR3, the DNA is TGTGCCAGCAGTTATTCGGACAGCTACGAGCAGTACTTC. This translates into CASSYSDSYEQYF.

The V and J genes are TRBV4-3 and TRBJ2-7, with TRBD1 matching over 10 bases. The ends lost 0 bases at V and 13 bases at J; junction bases unmatched: 9. The CDR3 spans 14 residues. CDR1 LGHNA and CDR2 YSLEER come from the germline V gene. The CDR3 bases are TGCGCCAGCAGCCAAGAACGGGACAGGGGTAGAATCTACTTC. Translating gives CASSQERDRGRIYF.

Here the CDR3 DNA reads TGTGCCAGCAGTTACCCCATCAACCTATCAGGCTATGGCTACACCTTC. As protein: CASSYPINLSGYGYTF. The chain couples TRBV28 to TRBJ1-2; D unclear. CDR3 length: 16 amino acids. Germline CDR1 is MDHEN and CDR2 is SYDVKM. Trimming took 4 bases from V and 4 from J, leaving 19 bases between them.

The chain recombines TRBV7-2 with TRBJ1-6; 7 bases are shared with TRBD1. The CDR3 consists of 16 residues. The ends lost 5 bases at V and 7 bases at J; junction bases unmatched: 11. The germline gives CDR1 SGHTA, CDR2 FQGNSA. The CDR3 spells CASSGTLGQTNSPLHF. CDR3 DNA sequence: TGTGCCAGCAGCGGTACCCTGGGACAGACAAATTCACCCCTCCACTTT.

The chain links TRBV6-6 to TRBJ1-5; TRBD1 might be the D (5 bases). Germline V gene data show CDR1 as MNHNY and CDR2 as SVGAGI (reference sequence). The V end was cut by 7 bases, the J end by 1 base, with 11 bases between. The CDR3 consists of 14 residues. CDR3 nucleotide sequence: TGTGCCAGCATGACAGCCGGGAGCAATCAGCCCCAGCATTTT. Translated, it gives CASMTAGSNQPQHF.

The rearrangement uses TRBV18 and TRBJ2-7; possible D gene TRBD1, 5 bases. Germline V gene sequence: CDR1 KGHSH, CDR2 LQKENI. This CDR3 comprises 14 residues. The V gene lost 0 bases and the J gene lost 2 bases, with 8 bases spanning the gap. Here the CDR3 reads CASSPPTGTYEQYF. CDR3 coding DNA: TGTGCCAGCTCACCACCCACAGGCACCTACGAGCAGTACTTC.

The chain employs TRBV11-2 and TRBJ1-4; D not certain. Germline V gene sequence: CDR1 SGHAT, CDR2 FQNNGV. The CDR3 totals 17 residues. V was clipped by 2 bases and J by 4 bases, with 17 bases between them. Here the CDR3 DNA reads TGTGCCAGCAGCTTACTAGCGGGTCTAGATGATAATGAAAAACTGTTTTTT. Amino acid sequence: CASSLLAGLDDNEKLFF. Together with reference TRBV11-2 and TRBJ1-4, the CDR3 gives the full variable domain: EAGVAQSPRYKIIEKRQSVAFWCNPISGHATLYWYQQILGQGPKLLIQFQNNGVVDDSQLPKDRFSAERLKGVDSTLKIQPAKLEDSAVYLCASSLLAGLDDNEKLFFGSGTQLSVL.

The chain is built from TRBV30 and TRBJ1-4; D is perhaps TRBD1 (5 bases). The CDR3 has 14 amino acids. The germline V gene has CDR1 GTSNPN and CDR2 SVGIG (reference sequence). Trimming took 3 bases from V and 0 from J, leaving 8 bases between them. The CDR3 region has the DNA TGTGCCTGGAGGGACACAGCAACTAATGAAAAACTGTTTTTT. It encodes CAWRDTATNEKLFF.

This chain links TRBV19 with TRBJ2-1; tentative D call: TRBD2 (5 bases). This CDR3 is built from 15 residues. The germline CDR1 and CDR2 sequences are LNHDA and SQIVND (reference sequence). V was cut by 1 base and J by 6 bases, with 13 bases left in between. CDR3 in amino acids: CASSIVRGWTNEQFF. The CDR3 DNA is TGTGCCAGTAGTATAGTACGCGGGTGGACCAATGAGCAGTTCTTC.

V usage is TRBV7-8 and J usage is TRBJ1-2; D unresolved. Per germline, CDR1 SGHVS and CDR2 FQNEAQ. V was clipped by 2 bases and J by 3 bases, with 10 bases between them. The CDR3 sequence is 14 residues long. CDR3 amino acids: CASSLSLGDYGYTF. The CDR3 DNA reads as TGTGCCAGCAGCTTATCCCTCGGCGACTATGGCTACACCTTC.

This clone was recorded once. The V and J genes are TRBV29-1 and TRBJ1-2; D perhaps matches TRBD1 (5 bases). Trimming shortened V by 3 bases and J by 8 bases, and 16 bases separated the two germline ends. CDR3 length: 13 residues. CDR1 and CDR2 from the germline V gene are SQVTM and ANQGSEA. The CDR3 sequence is CSVDMEGRSGYTF. CDR3 in DNA: TGCAGCGTTGATATGGAGGGGAGGAGCGGCTACACCTTC.

This chain connects TRBV23-1 to TRBJ1-6; D not resolved. TRBV23-1 is an ORF; its function is uncertain. The CDR3 totals 14 residues. V lost 0 bases and J 6 bases, leaving 6 bases between the germline ends. CDR3 DNA sequence: TGCGCCAGCAGTCAATCGGGCAGTAATTCACCCCTCCACTTT. Encoded protein: CASSQSGSNSPLHF.